The next 25 T cell receptor beta chains were all read from a single sample in a study of control samples from healthy donors and cancer patients. Sequencing was performed with immunoSEQ multiplex PCR; in TCRdb, only in-frame clones are kept and a portion is missing. This sample yields 22,000 or so clones, of which approximately 89% are seen a single time; over 35% belongs to the top ten. Sequenced sample: PBMCs. The source is a man in his sixties with head and neck cancer.

V is TRBV5-6 and J is TRBJ2-5; perhaps TRBD1 as D (7 bases). Germline lookup yields CDR1 SGHDT and CDR2 YYEEEE. This CDR3 contains 13 residues. Trimming cost V 4 bases and J 5 bases, with 12 bases left between them. In DNA form, the CDR3 reads TGTGCCAGCAGCCCCAGGGGGAGGGAGACCCAGTACTTC. Translated: CASSPRGRETQYF.

The rearrangement uses TRBV10-3 and TRBJ2-3; unclear D gene. Trimming shortened V by 2 bases and J by 0 bases, and 9 bases separated the two germline ends. The germline gives CDR1 ENHRY, CDR2 SYGVKD. There are 15 residues in the CDR3. The CDR3 loop is CAISERSSSTDTQYF. The CDR3 DNA follows: TGTGCCATCAGTGAGAGGAGCTCTAGCACAGATACGCAGTATTTT.

This chain joins TRBV5-1 and TRBJ1-1; no reliable D call. The V gene's germline CDR1 is SGHRS and CDR2 YFSETQ. The CDR3 has 16 amino acids. Trimming cost V 0 bases and J 0 bases, with 12 bases left between them. Here the CDR3 reads CASSLGGSSMNTEAFF. In DNA, the CDR3 is TGCGCCAGCAGCTTGGGAGGGTCGAGCATGAACACTGAAGCTTTCTTT.

The CDR3 protein is CATSKNNYGYTF. The CDR3 nucleotides are TGTGCCACCAGTAAAAATAACTATGGCTACACCTTC. The chain uses TRBV24-1 and TRBJ1-2; D not resolved. This CDR3 spans 12 amino acids. The V gene's germline CDR1 is KGHDR and CDR2 SFDVKD. The V end lost 6 bases, the J end lost 1 base, and 5 bases lay between the germline ends.

This chain uses TRBV6-6 with TRBJ2-5; D unclear. The CDR3 consists of 15 residues. CDR1 MNHNY and CDR2 SVGAGI come from the germline V gene (reference sequence). Trimming removed 0 bases from V and 1 base from J, with 9 bases in between. CDR3 residues: CASSYSGRPQETQYF. The CDR3 DNA sequence: TGTGCCAGCAGTTACTCAGGACGGCCCCAAGAGACCCAGTACTTC.

V and J are TRBV10-3 and TRBJ2-1; 9 bases match TRBD1. CDR1 and CDR2 (germline): ENHRY, SYGVKD. The V gene end was trimmed by 10 bases and the J gene end by 3 bases; junction bases not matched to a gene: 7. The CDR3 loop spans 14 amino acids. In DNA form, the CDR3 reads TGTGCCACCGATCCGGGACAGGGCTACAATGAGCAGTTCTTC. Translating it yields CATDPGQGYNEQFF.

The chain recombines TRBV30 with TRBJ1-5, with D possibly matching TRBD1 (5 bases). The V gene's germline CDR1 is GTSNPN and CDR2 SVGIG (reference sequence). This CDR3 is built from 13 residues. V lost 5 bases to trimming and J lost 5 bases, with 13 bases between them. The CDR3: CAWSGGTDQPQHF. The CDR3 bases are TGTGCCTGGTCTGGGGGGACCGATCAGCCCCAGCATTTT.

CDR3 sequence: CASSQSQNTEAFF. CDR3 coding DNA: TGTGCCAGCAGCCAATCCCAGAACACTGAAGCTTTCTTT. The chain links TRBV3-1 (or the pseudogene TRBV3-2) to TRBJ1-1; D gene uncertain. Germline-derived CDR1 and CDR2 are LGHDT and YNNKEL (reference sequence). Trimming took off 2 bases at V and 1 base at J, with 5 bases between the two ends. The CDR3 runs to 13 residues.

The chain recombines TRBV27 with TRBJ1-6; 11 positions agree with TRBD1. The CDR3 loop spans 16 amino acids. Germline V gene sequence: CDR1 MNHEY, CDR2 SMNVEV (reference sequence). V gave up 7 bases and J gave up 9 bases; unmatched junction bases: 11. CDR3 bases: TGTGCCAGCAAAACCCGGACAGGGGGCGCGGGTTCACCCCTCCACTTT. Translating it yields CASKTRTGGAGSPLHF.

To note about this clone: Other DNA sequences in this specimen translate into the identical CDR3. The chain couples TRBV10-3 to TRBJ2-2; 10 bases fit TRBD2. The V gene's germline CDR1 is ENHRY and CDR2 SYGVKD. With 10 bases clipped from V and 6 bases from J, the junction kept 17 bases outside the gene matches. The CDR3 sequence is 17 residues long. The CDR3: CATLGRAAGGPPGELFF. The CDR3 DNA reads TGTGCCACCCTCGGACGGGCAGCGGGAGGGCCCCCCGGGGAGCTGTTTTTT.

The J gene is TRBJ2-7, the V gene TRBV7-2, with D uncertain. The germline V gene has CDR1 SGHTA and CDR2 FQGNSA. Trimming cost V 2 bases and J 2 bases, with 7 bases left between them. The CDR3 is 13 residues long. The CDR3 DNA follows: TGTGCCAGCAGCTTATCTAGTGCCTACGAGCAGTACTTC. Its translation is CASSLSSAYEQYF.

This clone was counted only a few times. This chain links TRBV11-3 with TRBJ1-2; tentative D call: TRBD1 (6 bases). The V gene lost 5 bases and the J gene lost 2 bases, with 9 bases spanning the gap. Looked up from germline, CDR1 is SGHNT and CDR2 is YENEEA. The CDR3 runs 13 residues. The CDR3 bases are TGTGCCAGCAGCGTCGACAGGAACTATGGCTACACCTTC. Translation gives CASSVDRNYGYTF.

The J gene is TRBJ2-2, the V gene TRBV7-3; TRBD2 matches at 12 bases. The CDR3 loop spans 16 amino acids. The germline V gene encodes CDR1 SGHTA and CDR2 FQGTGA. V shed 5 bases and J 7 bases; nucleotides not matched to a gene: 8. CDR3 residues: CASSSLAGGPFGELFF. The CDR3, as DNA: TGTGCCAGCAGCAGCCTAGCGGGAGGGCCTTTCGGGGAGCTGTTTTTT. Full variable domain (remainder filled in from reference TRBV7-3 and TRBJ2-2): GAGVSQTPSNKVTEKGKYVELRCDPISGHTALYWYRQSLGQGPEFLIYFQGTGAADDSGLPNDRFFAVRPEGSVSTLKIQRTERGDSAVYLCASSSLAGGPFGELFFGEGSRLTVL.

The V and J genes are TRBV2 and TRBJ2-3; D is perhaps TRBD2 (6 bases). The CDR3 covers 16 residues. Trimming pared 6 bases from V and 4 bases from J, leaving 20 bases between. The germline V gene encodes CDR1 SNHLY and CDR2 FYNNEI. DNA of the CDR3: TGTGCCAGCAGCGTACCCCCGGGCGGGAATGCAGATACGCAGTATTTT. Its translation is CASSVPPGGNADTQYF.

V and J are TRBV10-3 and TRBJ1-3; the D gene is possibly TRBD1 (6 bases). The V end lost 4 bases, the J end lost 3 bases, and 13 bases lay between the germline ends. The CDR3 spans 15 residues. Per germline, CDR1 ENHRY and CDR2 SYGVKD. CDR3 region: CAISGDRFNGNTIYF. The CDR3 nucleotides are TGTGCCATCAGTGGAGACAGGTTTAATGGAAACACCATATATTTT.

This clone was seen more than once but under ten times. The chain recombines TRBV18 with TRBJ1-2; TRBD1 might be the D (6 bases). The CDR3 is 14 residues long. CDR1 and CDR2 (germline): KGHSH, LQKENI. The germline V and J ends were trimmed by 3 bases and 4 bases, with 12 bases remaining between them. CDR3 protein: CASSPRRTAYGYTF. CDR3 bases: TGTGCCAGCTCACCCCGCCGGACAGCCTATGGCTACACCTTC.

The chain is built from TRBV19 and TRBJ1-2; the D gene is possibly TRBD1 (6 bases). Germline CDR1 LNHDA, CDR2 SQIVND (reference sequence). This CDR3 is 16 amino acids long. The V end was cut by 5 bases, the J end by 5 bases, with 21 bases between. CDR3 coding DNA: TGTGCCAGTAGTCCGTCAGGGGCACTGGCCTCATATGGCTACACCTTC. It is translated as CASSPSGALASYGYTF. Combining the CDR3 with reference TRBV19 and TRBJ1-2 gives the whole variable domain DGGITQSPKYLFRKEGQNVTLSCEQNLNHDAMYWYRQDPGQGLRLIYYSQIVNDFQKGDIAEGYSVSREKKESFPLTVTSAQKNPTAFYLCASSPSGALASYGYTFGSGTRLTVV.

This clone was picked up one time. In nucleotides, the CDR3 is TGTGCCAGCAGAGGGCCCGCAACGGGCGGGGAGCTGTTTTTT. Protein product: CASRGPATGGELFF. The chain employs TRBV9 and TRBJ2-2; D ambiguous. Trimming removed 5 bases at V and 7 bases at J, with 15 bases between. CDR1 is SGDLS and CDR2 is YYNGEE in the germline V gene. There are 14 residues in the CDR3.

The chain links TRBV15 to TRBJ1-1; TRBD1 matches 8 bases. CDR1 and CDR2 (germline): LNHNV, YYDKDF (reference sequence). The CDR3 is 19 residues long. Trimming removed 1 base from V and 1 base from J; junction bases left unmatched: 14. CDR3 loop: CATSRVREDREIPNTEAFF. The CDR3 nucleotides are TGTGCCACCAGCAGAGTGAGAGAGGACAGGGAGATTCCGAACACTGAAGCTTTCTTT.

The V gene is TRBV15, the J gene TRBJ1-1; no reliable D call. The CDR3 sequence is 13 residues long. Germline V gene lookup returns CDR1 LNHNV and CDR2 YYDKDF (reference sequence). The germline V and J ends were trimmed by 0 bases and 3 bases, with 5 bases remaining between them. CDR3: CATSREGYTEAFF. CDR3 bases: TGTGCCACCAGCAGAGAAGGGTACACTGAAGCTTTCTTT.

The CDR3 here is CASSPRTSGNSYNEQFF. The CDR3, as DNA: TGTGCCAGTAGTCCCCGGACTAGCGGGAATTCCTACAATGAGCAGTTCTTC. This sequence joins TRBV19 and TRBJ2-1; 12 nucleotides match TRBD2. The CDR3 sequence is 17 residues long. Germline assignment: CDR1 LNHDA and CDR2 SQIVND (reference sequence). Trimming at V came to 5 bases and at J to 1 base, leaving 6 bases not matched to a gene.

This chain joins TRBV6-5 and TRBJ2-7; D is possibly TRBD2 (7 bases). Per the germline V gene, CDR1 is MNHEY and CDR2 is SVGAGI. V dropped 8 bases and J dropped 1 base, with 15 bases sitting between them. This CDR3 has 14 amino acids. The CDR3 DNA reads TGTGCCAGCGCGGGGGCTCGGGCATCCTACGAGCAGTACTTC. It yields the protein CASAGARASYEQYF.

The rearrangement joins TRBV7-8 to TRBJ2-5, with D tentatively TRBD2 (5 bases). Germline V lookup: CDR1 SGHVS, CDR2 FQNEAQ. The V and J ends lost 6 bases and 6 bases respectively, with 20 bases between them. This CDR3 comprises 15 residues. The CDR3 nucleotides are TGTGCCAGCAGTGATCTGGTAGGGAGCACCAAGACCCAGTACTTC. Its protein product is CASSDLVGSTKTQYF.

The chain combines TRBV6-6 with TRBJ2-2; 9 bases map to TRBD2. The CDR3 is 20 residues long. V dropped 5 bases and J dropped 0; count of bases not matched to a gene: 16. CDR1 is MNHNY and CDR2 is SVGAGI in the germline V gene (reference sequence). For the CDR3, the DNA is TGTGCCAGCAGTCCACAATTCGGGTTAGCGGGAGTCACGAACACCGGGGAGCTGTTTTTT. Protein: CASSPQFGLAGVTNTGELFF.

The rearrangement links TRBV7-9 to TRBJ2-3, with D perhaps matching TRBD2 (6 bases). Trimming cost V 1 base and J 6 bases, with 11 bases left between them. Germline assignment: CDR1 SEHNR and CDR2 FQNEAQ (reference sequence). CDR3 length: 14 amino acids. CDR3 nucleotides: TGTGCCAGCAGCTTAGGGGGTCGGGGGGATACGCAGTATTTT. As protein: CASSLGGRGDTQYF.